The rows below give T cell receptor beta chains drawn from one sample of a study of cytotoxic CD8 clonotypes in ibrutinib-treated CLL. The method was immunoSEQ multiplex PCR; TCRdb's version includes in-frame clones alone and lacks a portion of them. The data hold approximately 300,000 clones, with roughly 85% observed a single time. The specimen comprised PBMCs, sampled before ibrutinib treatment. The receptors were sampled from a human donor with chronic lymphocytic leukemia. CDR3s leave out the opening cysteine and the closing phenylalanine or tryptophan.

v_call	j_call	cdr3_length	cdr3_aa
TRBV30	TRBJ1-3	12	AWSRGAKGNTIY
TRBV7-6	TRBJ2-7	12	ASSLGQYSYEQY
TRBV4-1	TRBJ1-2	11	ASSQAGGYGYT
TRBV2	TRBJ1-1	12	ASSEVPPGGKAF
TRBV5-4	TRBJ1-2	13	ASSSRTDSNYGYT
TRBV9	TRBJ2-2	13	ASSLAGGHTGELF
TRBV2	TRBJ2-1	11	ASSEVGSDEQF
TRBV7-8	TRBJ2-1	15	ASSPGLGGHAYNEQF
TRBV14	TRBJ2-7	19	ASSQDIRQSGTSGSPYEQY
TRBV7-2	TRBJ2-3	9	ASSPADTQY
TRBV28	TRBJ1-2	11	ASQGRPNYGYT
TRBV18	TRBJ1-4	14	ASSRTESATNEKLF
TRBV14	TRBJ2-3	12	ASSTGTSADTQY
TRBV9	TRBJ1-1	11	ASSVYSNTEAF
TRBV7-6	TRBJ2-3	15	ASSPGSASAHTDTQY
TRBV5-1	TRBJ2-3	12	ASTIRGSADTQY
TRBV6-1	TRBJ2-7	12	AGETGGYSYEQY
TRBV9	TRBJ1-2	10	ASRSTGKGYT
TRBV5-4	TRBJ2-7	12	ASSLLGYSYEQY
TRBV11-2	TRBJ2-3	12	ASTWGTSTDTQY
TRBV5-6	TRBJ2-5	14	ASSSRLAGVRETQY
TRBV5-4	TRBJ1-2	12	ASSTHSGFYGYT
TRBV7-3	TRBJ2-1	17	ASSLFPRGGVGLYNEQF